The 13 T cell receptor beta chains presented below share a single source sample, sequenced in a study of blood T cell repertoires in COVID-19. Profiling relied on immunoSEQ multiplex PCR, and the TCRdb table lists in-frame clones only, not all of them. The sample shows almost 300,000 clones, roughly 90% of them seen only once. Specimen: peripheral blood. Receptors originate from a woman aged 30 to 39 with COVID-19, enrolled during active disease.

This clone was seen just once. V is TRBV14 and J is TRBJ2-2, with D unclear. CDR1 and CDR2 from the germline V gene are SGHDN and FVKESK. V was pared by 4 bases and J by 1 base, with 10 bases between. The CDR3 consists of 15 residues. The CDR3 protein is CASSLLALNTGELFF. The CDR3 DNA sequence: TGTGCCAGCAGCCTTCTGGCTTTGAACACCGGGGAGCTGTTTTTT.

The chain combines TRBV25-1 with TRBJ2-7; D gene unclear. The V gene's germline CDR1 is MGHDK and CDR2 SYGVNS. CDR3 length: 14 amino acids. V lost 6 bases, J lost 0 bases, and 12 bases lay in between. The CDR3 DNA reads as TGTGCCAGCAGCTCTGCACGGAGCTCCTACGAGCAGTACTTC. This gives the protein CASSSARSSYEQYF.

J is TRBJ2-5 and V is TRBV2, with D perhaps TRBD2 (5 bases). V was pared by 5 bases and J by 5 bases, with 12 bases between. The CDR3 has 13 residues. From germline, CDR1 is SNHLY and CDR2 FYNNEI. The CDR3 bases are TGTGCCAGCAGTCCGGACTCGGGGGAGACCCAGTACTTC. This encodes CASSPDSGETQYF.

CDR3 nucleotide sequence: TGCAGCGTTGAGGGGGGGACGGGAAACTATGGCTACACCTTC. Protein sequence: CSVEGGTGNYGYTF. The chain couples TRBV29-1 to TRBJ1-2; perhaps TRBD1 as D (5 bases). The CDR3 length is 14 residues. Germline-derived CDR1 and CDR2 are SQVTM and ANQGSEA. V lost 3 bases and J lost 2, with 13 bases in between.

The chain has TRBV19 and TRBJ1-1; 7 positions match TRBD1. Germline V gives CDR1 LNHDA, CDR2 SQIVND (reference sequence). The V and J ends lost 7 bases and 1 base, in that order; junction bases with no gene match: 9. The CDR3 extends over 15 amino acids. This chain's CDR3 is CASTIPRTGNTEAFF. CDR3 sequence (DNA): TGTGCCAGTACTATCCCGAGGACAGGGAACACTGAAGCTTTCTTT.

The chain links TRBV7-2 to TRBJ1-2, with D maybe TRBD1 (5 bases). Germline CDR1 is SGHTA and CDR2 is FQGNSA. The CDR3 consists of 15 residues. The V gene lost 4 bases and the J gene lost 1 base, with 13 bases spanning the gap. This CDR3 is CASSSSGTYNYGYTF. As DNA, the CDR3 is TGTGCCAGCAGCTCCTCCGGGACTTATAACTATGGCTACACCTTC.

The V gene is TRBV11-2, the J gene TRBJ1-1; tentative D call: TRBD1 (6 bases). Germline CDR1 and CDR2: SGHAT and FQNNGV. The CDR3 is 12 amino acids. The V gene lost 7 bases and the J gene lost 1 base, with 7 bases spanning the gap. The CDR3 nucleotides are TGTGCCAGCATAGGGGGGAACACTGAAGCTTTCTTT. This translates into CASIGGNTEAFF.

This chain links TRBV5-6 with TRBJ2-5; the D is unclear. The CDR3 length is 13 residues. Germline-derived CDR1 and CDR2 are SGHDT and YYEEEE. The ends were cut back, 0 bases at V and 4 bases at J, with 7 bases in the middle. CDR3 in DNA: TGTGCCAGCAGCTTGGTTGAGGTAGAGACCCAGTACTTC. It is translated as CASSLVEVETQYF.

V gene TRBV7-7 combines with J gene TRBJ2-5; perhaps TRBD2 as D (5 bases). V lost 7 bases and J 2 bases, leaving 20 bases between the germline ends. CDR1 SSHAT and CDR2 FNYEAQ come from the germline V gene (reference sequence). The length of the CDR3 is 16 residues. CDR3 nucleotides: TGTGCCAGCAACCTGGCCCCTAGCACGGAACAAGAGACCCAGTACTTC. It encodes CASNLAPSTEQETQYF. The whole variable domain, filled in from reference TRBV7-7 and TRBJ2-5, reads GAGVSQSPRYKVTKRGQDVTLRCDPISSHATLYWYQQALGQGPEFLTYFNYEAQPDKSGLPSDRFSAERPEGSISTLTIQRTEQRDSAMYRCASNLAPSTEQETQYFGPGTRLLVL.

The gene calls are TRBV19 and TRBJ2-3, with D possibly matching TRBD1 (6 bases). V lost 8 bases and J lost 5, with 17 bases in between. Germline V gene data show CDR1 as LNHDA and CDR2 as SQIVND (reference sequence). This CDR3 is 14 amino acids long. CDR3 bases: TGTGCCAGTGCGGACAGCTTCGAAGAAGATACGCAGTATTTT. Translated, it gives CASADSFEEDTQYF.

The rearrangement links TRBV3-1 (or the pseudogene TRBV3-2) to TRBJ1-2; TRBD1 matches 8 bases. The CDR3 has 16 amino acids. Germline V gene lookup returns CDR1 LGHDT and CDR2 YNNKEL (reference sequence). V lost 4 bases to trimming and J lost 6 bases; unmatched junction nucleotides: 13. Here the CDR3 DNA reads TGTGCCAGCAGCCCGGAGAGGACAGGGCGGTTTGATGGCTACACCTTC. This gives the protein CASSPERTGRFDGYTF.

This chain links TRBV6-1 with TRBJ2-7, with 9 bases identical to TRBD1. Trimming at V came to 3 bases and at J to 0 bases, leaving 3 bases not matched to a gene. This CDR3 comprises 15 residues. From germline, CDR1 is MNHNS and CDR2 SASEGT. The CDR3: CASSEGQGSSYEQYF. In DNA form, the CDR3 reads TGTGCCAGCAGTGAGGGACAGGGATCCTCCTACGAGCAGTACTTC.

This chain uses TRBV19 with TRBJ1-4; 7 nucleotides agree with TRBD1. The junction had 10 bases not matched to a gene; V was cut back by 7 bases and J by 8 bases. Germline-derived CDR1 and CDR2 are LNHDA and SQIVND (reference sequence). CDR3 length: 14 residues. CDR3 residues: CASTAGQFFEKLFF. CDR3 DNA sequence: TGTGCCAGTACCGCGGGACAGTTTTTCGAAAAACTGTTTTTT. Combining the CDR3 with reference TRBV19 and TRBJ1-4 gives the whole variable domain DGGITQSPKYLFRKEGQNVTLSCEQNLNHDAMYWYRQDPGQGLRLIYYSQIVNDFQKGDIAEGYSVSREKKESFPLTVTSAQKNPTAFYLCASTAGQFFEKLFFGSGTQLSVL.